This TCR beta chain was recorded in a study of CD8+ T cells in alopecia areata. Study in general: Disease severity was quantified as SALT score of affected scalp area. Whole-study results and caveats: Scalp and blood retained many expanded lesional clones during tofacitinib.

The J segment lost 7 bases and the V segment lost 3 bases, leaving 5 bases of the junction unmatched. This CDR3 comprises 14 residues. CDR1 is MGHDK, CDR2 SYGVNS, per germline. The treatment is: oral pan-JAK inhibitor, 5-10 mg twice daily. Comment on this clone: The antigen is undetermined.

Investigators isolated RNA and reverse transcribed it into cDNA to act as the sequencing template. This table comes from immunoSEQ multiplex PCR, and its TCRdb copy is limited to in-frame clones, with some not included. This sample carries 90,000 to 150,000 clones, about 50% of them seen once, and the ten largest clones take around 0.44%. Sequences were derived from CD4+ T cells sorted from blood, sampled at week 4, from a patient treated with tofacitinib. This chain connects TRBV25-1 to TRBJ1-2, with 10 positions matching TRBD1. The source is a human donor with alopecia areata. The DNA for the CDR3 is TGTGCCAGCAGTGATCGGGACAGGGGACCTGGCTACACCTTC. Translated, it gives CASSDRDRGPGYTF.